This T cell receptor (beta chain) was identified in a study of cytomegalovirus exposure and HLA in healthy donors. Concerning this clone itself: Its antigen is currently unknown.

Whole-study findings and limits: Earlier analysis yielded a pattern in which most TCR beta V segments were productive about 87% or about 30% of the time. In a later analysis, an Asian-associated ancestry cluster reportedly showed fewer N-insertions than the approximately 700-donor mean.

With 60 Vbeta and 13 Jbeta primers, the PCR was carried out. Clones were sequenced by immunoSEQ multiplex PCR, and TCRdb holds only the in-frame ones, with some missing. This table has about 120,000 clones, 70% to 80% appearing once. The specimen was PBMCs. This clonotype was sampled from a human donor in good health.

DNA of the CDR3: TGTGCCAGCAGCCGGGACAGAGCCTATGGCTACACCTTC. It is translated as CASSRDRAYGYTF. The rearrangement links TRBV7-2 to TRBJ1-2; 7 bases align to TRBD1. CDR3 size: 13 residues. V lost 5 bases, J lost 4 bases, and 4 bases stayed unmatched. In germline, CDR1 is SGHTA, CDR2 FQGNSA.